The text below deals with one T cell receptor (beta chain). The whole isolated RNA underwent reverse transcription, so sequencing captured expressed TCRB transcripts. Measured with immunoSEQ multiplex PCR; TCRdb has only the in-frame clones, and not every one. This sample yields about 900,000 clones, of which roughly a sixth are seen a single time; about 0.025% belongs to the top ten. The sample originates from a study of beta chain features in type 1 diabetes. The CDR3 runs 15 residues. Germline loops: CDR1 MDHEN, CDR2 SYDVKM. V was pared by 7 bases and J by 8 bases, with 10 bases of the junction left unmatched.

The genes are TRBV28 and TRBJ2-1, with 11 bases aligning to TRBD2. This sequence originates from a woman aged 18-30 years in good health. Sequenced material: naive CD4+ T cells from blood. CDR3 region: CASTFSGRAGDEQFF. CDR3 in DNA: TGTGCCAGCACCTTTAGCGGGAGGGCCGGGGATGAGCAGTTCTTC. The variable domain in full, completed from reference TRBV28 and TRBJ2-1, reads DVKVTQSSRYLVKRTGEKVFLECVQDMDHENMFWYRQDPGLGLRLIYFSYDVKMKEKGDIPEGYSVSREKKERFSLILESASTNQTSMYLCASTFSGRAGDEQFFGPGTRLTVL.